This T cell receptor beta chain was recorded in a study of cytomegalovirus exposure and HLA in healthy donors. The study's findings and limits: Presence/absence analyses rested on an assumption that sequencing depth was roughly uniform across donors.

The V gene lost 5 bases and the J gene lost 4 bases, with 14 bases spanning the gap. The germline V gene has CDR1 MNHEY and CDR2 SVGAGI. The CDR3 is 14 residues long. The PCR employed 60 Vbeta primers together with 13 Jbeta primers. Repertoires were generated with immunoSEQ multiplex PCR, while TCRdb's copy carries only in-frame clones and drops some. The data hold some 100,000 clones, with 70% to 80% observed a single time. The table lists this clone with a few counts. Its antigen is unidentified. The receptor was derived from a female donor in good health and CMV-seronegative. This rearrangement joins TRBV6-5 to TRBJ1-2, with TRBD1 as a possible D gene (5 bases). Sequencing used PBMCs. The CDR3 loop is CASSEGQGGYGYTF. CDR3 DNA sequence: TGTGCCAGCAGTGAAGGGCAGGGAGGCTATGGCTACACCTTC.